One sample yielded the 21 T cell receptor beta chains listed below, sequenced in a study of T cell responses to AZD1222 COVID-19 vaccine. Some clones are missing from TCRdb's copy, which holds only in-frame ones; the method was immunoSEQ multiplex PCR. In the table there are approximately 150,000 clones, more than 70% of which are singletons. The sample consisted of peripheral blood, taken on day 0 of MenACWY control vaccination. These receptors all stem from an adult in good health.

CDR3 coding DNA: TGTGCCAGCAGCTGGACCATTGGGACAGGGGGCTCCACCGGGGAGCTGTTTTTT. Its protein is CASSWTIGTGGSTGELFF. The rearrangement links TRBV11-2 to TRBJ2-2; 12 positions agree with TRBD1. Germline V gives CDR1 SGHAT, CDR2 FQNNGV. The trim removed 4 bases at V and 4 bases at J, leaving 10 bases unmatched. This CDR3 has 18 amino acids.

The J gene is TRBJ2-2, the V gene TRBV28; TRBD2 is a possible D gene (5 bases). With 3 bases removed from V and 5 bases from J, the gap between germline ends came to 22 bases. Germline loops: CDR1 MDHEN, CDR2 SYDVKM. The CDR3 covers 18 residues. In DNA form, the CDR3 reads TGTGCCAGCAGTTTTAGGGTAGCGAGGGATTATCGAACCGGGGAGCTGTTTTTT. This gives the protein CASSFRVARDYRTGELFF.

DNA of the CDR3: TGTGCCAGCAGCTCAGGACCCACAGATACGCAGTATTTT. Translation: CASSSGPTDTQYF. This rearrangement joins TRBV9 to TRBJ2-3, with unresolved D. The V gene's germline CDR1 is SGDLS and CDR2 YYNGEE. V dropped 4 bases and J dropped 2 bases, with 8 bases sitting between them. The CDR3 sequence is 13 residues long.

The chain recombines TRBV9 with TRBJ2-5; 7 bases agree with TRBD2. V shed 2 bases, J shed 5 bases, and the junction held 6 bases outside the gene matches. Germline-derived CDR1 and CDR2 are SGDLS and YYNGEE. The CDR3 has 14 residues. The CDR3 protein is CASSVLAVGETQYF. DNA for the CDR3: TGTGCCAGCAGCGTTCTAGCGGTGGGGGAGACCCAGTACTTC.

The rearrangement links TRBV7-8 to TRBJ2-5; no clear D gene. The CDR3 extends over 13 amino acids. Germline V lookup: CDR1 SGHVS, CDR2 FQNEAQ. The V end was cut by 1 base, the J end by 2 bases, with 5 bases between. The CDR3 reads CASSLGLQETQYF. CDR3 bases: TGTGCCAGCAGCTTAGGACTTCAAGAGACCCAGTACTTC.

The rearrangement links TRBV12-2 to TRBJ1-2. TRBV12-2 is deemed a pseudogene. The CDR3 totals 11 residues. In nucleotides, the CDR3 is TGTGCAAGTCGCCCCGGGCATGGCTACACCTTC. Encoded protein: CASRPGHGYTF.

This chain joins TRBV7-2 and TRBJ1-6, with 7 bases identical to TRBD1. Trimming at V came to 5 bases and at J to 7 bases, leaving 8 bases not matched to a gene. Germline-derived CDR1 and CDR2 are SGHTA and FQGNSA. CDR3 size: 15 residues. The CDR3 coding sequence is TGTGCCAGCAGCCAAAGGGACAGTGGAAATTCACCCCTCCACTTT. Its translation: CASSQRDSGNSPLHF.

The chain links TRBV19 to TRBJ2-7; D may match TRBD1 or TRBD2 (6 bases each). The CDR3 has 12 amino acids. Per the germline V gene, CDR1 is LNHDA and CDR2 is SQIVND (reference sequence). V lost 4 bases to trimming and J lost 6 bases, with 10 bases between them. In nucleotides, the CDR3 is TGTGCCAGTAGTACCGAGGGGGGCGAGCAGTACTTC. Encoded protein: CASSTEGGEQYF.

In its sample, this clone was seen once. The rearrangement links TRBV15 to TRBJ1-1; 12 nucleotides align to TRBD1. Germline V gives CDR1 LNHNV, CDR2 YYDKDF (reference sequence). CDR3 length: 18 residues. The V and J ends lost 3 bases and 5 bases, in that order; junction bases with no gene match: 13. In DNA, the CDR3 is TGTGCCACCAGCAGGCGAAGTCCGGGACAGGGGGCCTGGACTGAAGCTTTCTTT. Translation: CATSRRSPGQGAWTEAFF.

The chain employs TRBV18 and TRBJ1-1; D perhaps matches TRBD1 (5 bases). CDR1 KGHSH and CDR2 LQKENI come from the germline V gene. CDR3 size: 14 residues. Trimming cost V 4 bases and J 3 bases, with 12 bases left between them. CDR3 sequence (DNA): TGTGCCAGCTCACGAGGCAGGGAGGACACTGAAGCTTTCTTT. It codes for CASSRGREDTEAFF.

This chain joins TRBV5-1 and TRBJ1-4; D gene ambiguous. The germline V gene has CDR1 SGHRS and CDR2 YFSETQ. V was shortened by 5 bases and J by 0 bases, with 11 bases between the two germline ends. This CDR3 has 15 residues. The CDR3 protein is CASRLELATNEKLFF. The CDR3 DNA sequence: TGCGCCAGCAGGCTGGAGTTAGCAACTAATGAAAAACTGTTTTTT.

This chain uses TRBV4-1 with TRBJ1-4; no firm D call. Germline V gene lookup returns CDR1 MGHRA and CDR2 YSYEKL. The CDR3 is 12 residues long. The V and J ends lost 2 bases and 8 bases respectively, with 6 bases between them. CDR3 in amino acids: CASSQPYEKLFF. The CDR3, as DNA: TGCGCCAGCAGCCAACCTTACGAAAAACTGTTTTTT.

This chain connects TRBV6-6 to TRBJ2-5; 9 bases fit TRBD2. The trim removed 5 bases at V and 5 bases at J, leaving 3 bases unmatched. Looked up from germline, CDR1 is MNHNY and CDR2 is SVGAGI (reference sequence). This CDR3 comprises 13 residues. In DNA, the CDR3 is TGTGCCAGCAGTGCTAGCGGGATCGAGACCCAGTACTTC. Translated, it gives CASSASGIETQYF.

This sequence joins TRBV13 and TRBJ2-2; 8 nucleotides match TRBD1. Germline V lookup: CDR1 PRHDT, CDR2 FYEKMQ (reference sequence). With V trimmed by 2 bases and J by 2 bases, 7 bases remained unmatched. This CDR3 region has 17 residues. The CDR3 nucleotides are TGTGCCAGCAGCTTATCTCACGGGACAGGCAACACCGGGGAGCTGTTTTTT. It translates to CASSLSHGTGNTGELFF. Supplemented by reference TRBV13 and TRBJ2-2, the full variable domain reads AAGVIQSPRHLIKEKRETATLKCYPIPRHDTVYWYQQGPGQDPQFLISFYEKMQSDKGSIPDRFSAQQFSDYHSELNMSSLELGDSALYFCASSLSHGTGNTGELFFGEGSRLTVL.

This chain uses TRBV5-1 with TRBJ1-1, with 8 bases identical to TRBD1. CDR1 and CDR2 from the germline V gene are SGHRS and YFSETQ. The CDR3 is 14 amino acids. V dropped 2 bases and J dropped 5; count of bases not matched to a gene: 5. In DNA, the CDR3 is TGCGCCAGCAGCTTTTTGACAGGGGATACTGAAGCTTTCTTT. This gives the protein CASSFLTGDTEAFF.

As regards this clone: A much larger clone lies one base from this, so it may be a read error. For the CDR3, the DNA is TGCAGCGTAGGCGGGGACAGGGGCAACCAAGAGATCCAGTACTTC. Its translation is CSVGGDRGNQEIQYF. The chain carries TRBV29-1 and TRBJ2-5; 10 nucleotides agree with TRBD1. The CDR3 has 15 residues. Germline lookup yields CDR1 SQVTM and CDR2 ANQGSEA.

This chain joins TRBV4-1 and TRBJ2-2; 10 positions match TRBD2. Germline V gene sequence: CDR1 MGHRA, CDR2 YSYEKL. V lost 0 bases, J lost 4 bases, and 8 bases stayed unmatched. CDR3 length equals 18 residues. DNA for the CDR3: TGCGCCAGCAGCCAAGATCCGGCTAGCGGGAGAGGCACCGGGGAGCTGTTTTTT. This encodes CASSQDPASGRGTGELFF.

The chain is built from TRBV29-1 and TRBJ2-5; D could derive from TRBD1 or TRBD2 (5 bases each). The CDR3 extends over 12 amino acids. Germline CDR1 reads SQVTM; CDR2 reads ANQGSEA. Trimming left V 2 bases short and J 7 bases short, with 11 bases between. The CDR3 is CSVEPRGGTQYF. Written as DNA, the CDR3 is TGCAGCGTTGAACCGAGGGGCGGGACCCAGTACTTC.

The V gene is TRBV19, the J gene TRBJ1-1; the match to TRBD1 covers 7 bases. This CDR3 contains 15 residues. Germline CDR1 and CDR2: LNHDA and SQIVND (reference sequence). The V segment lost 1 base and the J segment 1 base; nucleotides outside the gene matches: 3. The CDR3 sequence: CASSIGNRGNTEAFF. In DNA, the CDR3 is TGTGCCAGTAGTATAGGGAACAGGGGGAACACTGAAGCTTTCTTT.

The chain couples TRBV29-1 to TRBJ2-5; tentative D call: TRBD2 (7 bases). The V gene lost 7 bases and the J gene lost 4 bases, with 13 bases spanning the gap. Germline assignment: CDR1 SQVTM and CDR2 ANQGSEA. The length of the CDR3 is 12 residues. The CDR3 reads CSARGGAETQYF. The CDR3 nucleotides read TGCAGCGCCCGAGGGGGGGCAGAGACCCAGTACTTC.

This clone was observed once. V is TRBV28 and J is TRBJ1-4; the D is unclear. The CDR3 loop spans 13 amino acids. Deletions cut 5 bases from V and 8 bases from J, with 12 bases between. Per germline, CDR1 MDHEN and CDR2 SYDVKM. CDR3 sequence (DNA): TGTGCCAGCAGTCCCCTCCTGGTAGAAAAACTGTTTTTT. Protein product: CASSPLLVEKLFF.